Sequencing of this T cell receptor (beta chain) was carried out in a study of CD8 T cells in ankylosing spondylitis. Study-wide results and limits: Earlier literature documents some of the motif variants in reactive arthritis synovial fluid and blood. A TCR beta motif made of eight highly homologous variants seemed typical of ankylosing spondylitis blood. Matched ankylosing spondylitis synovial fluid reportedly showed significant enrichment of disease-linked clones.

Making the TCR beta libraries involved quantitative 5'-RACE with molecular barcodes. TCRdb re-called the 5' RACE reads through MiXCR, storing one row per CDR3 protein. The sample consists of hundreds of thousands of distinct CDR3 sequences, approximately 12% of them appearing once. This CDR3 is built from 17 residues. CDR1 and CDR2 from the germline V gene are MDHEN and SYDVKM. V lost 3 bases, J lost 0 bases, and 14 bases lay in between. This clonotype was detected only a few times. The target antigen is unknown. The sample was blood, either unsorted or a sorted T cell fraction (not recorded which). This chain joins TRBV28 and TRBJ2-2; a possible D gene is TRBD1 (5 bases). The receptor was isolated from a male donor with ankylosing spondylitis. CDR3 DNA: TGTGCCAGCAGTTTTAGGGTCCGACAGTCGAACACCGGGGAGCTGTTTTTT. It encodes CASSFRVRQSNTGELFF.